The 7 T cell receptor beta chains in this list originate from one sample, sequenced in a study of CD8 T cells in Susac syndrome. RNA in amounts of roughly 0.45 to 1 ug was reverse transcribed with random hexamers. A single record per CDR3 protein comes from TCRdb applying MiXCR to the immunoSEQ multiplex PCR reads. The sample records about 210,000 distinct CDR3 sequences, about 95% being singletons. Material for sequencing was CD4+ T cells from PBMCs. These receptor sequences come from a human donor with Susac syndrome.

The V and J genes are TRBV19 and TRBJ1-1; D might be TRBD1 (5 bases). Trimming removed 7 bases from V and 5 bases from J, with 23 bases in between. This CDR3 contains 16 residues. Germline V gives CDR1 LNHDA, CDR2 SQIVND (reference sequence). The CDR3 reads CASTPSATWGETEAFF. CDR3 bases: TGTGCCAGTACCCCTTCGGCGACATGGGGCGAGACTGAAGCTTTCTTT.

This chain uses TRBV20-1 with TRBJ1-1; D unresolved. CDR3 length equals 12 residues. The ends were cut back, 3 bases at V and 1 base at J, with 6 bases in the middle. Germline V gene sequence: CDR1 DFQATT, CDR2 SNEGSKA (reference sequence). The DNA for the CDR3 is TGCAGTGCTAGGATGAGGAACACTGAAGCTTTCTTT. It is translated as CSARMRNTEAFF.

J is TRBJ1-2 and V is TRBV7-2, with D maybe TRBD1 (5 bases). The V end was cut by 5 bases, the J end by 3 bases, with 13 bases between. Germline CDR1 SGHTA, CDR2 FQGNSA. The CDR3 consists of 14 residues. The CDR3 DNA reads TGTGCCAGCAGCCAATCCGGGGGAGACTATGGCTACACCTTC. Protein sequence: CASSQSGGDYGYTF.

The genes are TRBV7-2 and TRBJ2-3; 8 bases line up with TRBD2. CDR1 and CDR2 from the germline V gene are SGHTA and FQGNSA. The CDR3 has 16 residues. J was trimmed by 4 bases and V by 5 bases; bases with no gene match: 11. The CDR3 DNA reads as TGTGCCAGCAGCCCCGAGGGCGGGGGGAACCCAGATACGCAGTATTTT. Residues: CASSPEGGGNPDTQYF.

This rearrangement joins TRBV3-1 to TRBJ1-2; D is unclear. Germline-derived CDR1 and CDR2 are LGHDT and YNNKEL (reference sequence). V was cut by 1 base and J by 3 bases, with 12 bases left in between. The CDR3 length is 15 residues. The CDR3 here is CASSQGVGRYYGYTF. CDR3 nucleotides: TGTGCCAGCAGCCAAGGTGTCGGCCGGTACTATGGCTACACCTTC.

The chain links TRBV28 to TRBJ1-2, with TRBD1 identical over 7 bases. CDR3 length: 14 amino acids. J gave up 3 bases and V 10 bases, and 11 bases lay outside the gene matches. In germline, CDR1 is MDHEN, CDR2 SYDVKM. DNA for the CDR3: TGTGCCACCCCAGGGGGGGTAGGAGACTATGGCTACACCTTC. Its translation is CATPGGVGDYGYTF.

This chain uses TRBV5-1 with TRBJ1-1; no reliable D call. CDR3 length: 15 residues. Trimming removed 4 bases from V and 0 bases from J, with 13 bases in between. Germline-derived CDR1 and CDR2 are SGHRS and YFSETQ. CDR3 nucleotides: TGCGCCAGCAGCCTACTCCCAGAACTGAACACTGAAGCTTTCTTT. Encoded protein: CASSLLPELNTEAFF. The whole variable domain, remainder taken from reference TRBV5-1 and TRBJ1-1, is KAGVTQTPRYLIKTRGQQVTLSCSPISGHRSVSWYQQTPGQGLQFLFEYFSETQRNKGNFPGRFSGRQFSNSRSEMNVSTLELGDSALYLCASSLLPELNTEAFFGQGTRLTVV.